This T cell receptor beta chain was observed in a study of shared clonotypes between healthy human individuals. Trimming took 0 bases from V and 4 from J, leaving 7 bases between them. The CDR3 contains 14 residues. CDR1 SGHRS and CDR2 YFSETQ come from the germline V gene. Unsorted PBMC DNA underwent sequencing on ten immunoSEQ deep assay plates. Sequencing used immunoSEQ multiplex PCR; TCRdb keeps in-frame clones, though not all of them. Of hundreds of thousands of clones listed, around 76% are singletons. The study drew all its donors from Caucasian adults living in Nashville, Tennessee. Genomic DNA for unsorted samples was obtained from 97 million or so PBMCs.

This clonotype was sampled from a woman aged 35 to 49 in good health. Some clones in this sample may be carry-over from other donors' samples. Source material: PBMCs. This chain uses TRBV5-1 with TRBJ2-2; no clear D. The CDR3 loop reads CASSLEASTGELFF. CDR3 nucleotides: TGCGCCAGCAGCTTGGAGGCTAGCACCGGGGAGCTGTTTTTT.